This T cell receptor beta chain was sequenced in a study of blood T cell repertoires in COVID-19. Study overall: The United States, Italy and Spain were the sources of the acute and convalescent COVID-19 samples.

As handled by the study authors: Reference gene primer amplification yielded estimated nucleated cell counts. Clones were read by immunoSEQ multiplex PCR, and TCRdb kept only the in-frame ones, dropping some. V, J and clone size reflect that table, while D and trimming were determined from the DNA. The repertoire holds about 76,000 clones, with 88% as singletons. The V gene lost 0 bases and the J gene lost 4 bases, with 18 bases spanning the gap. In germline, CDR1 is KGHSH, CDR2 LQKENI. This CDR3 is 17 amino acids long. The sequencing input was peripheral blood. This chain links TRBV18 with TRBJ1-1; D is undetermined. The TCR comes from a man in his forties or fifties with active COVID-19. In nucleotides, the CDR3 is TGTGCCAGCTCACCACCCTCCGCATTATCCTGGGCCACTGAAGCTTTCTTT. This codes for CASSPPSALSWATEAFF.